Below are 16 T cell receptor beta chains sequenced from a single sample in a study of blood T cells in healthy people across ages. For the second PCR, which ran for about 6 to 11 cycles, a sample-barcoded 5' primer and a J-beta primer mix were used. One entry per CDR3 protein results from TCRdb running MiXCR on the 5' RACE reads. Counted here are roughly 730,000 distinct CDR3 sequences, approximately 53% occurring once; the ten biggest clones make up roughly 25%. Sequences were obtained from blood. The origin of the receptors is a man aged 40-55 years in good health.

CDR3 protein: CASSLGERTYEQYF. CDR3 DNA sequence: TGTGCCAGCAGCTTAGGTGAGCGGACTTACGAGCAGTACTTC. The rearrangement uses TRBV7-2 and TRBJ2-7; TRBD2 is a possible D gene (5 bases). From germline, CDR1 is SGHTA and CDR2 FQGNSA. The CDR3 covers 14 residues. Trimming pared 1 base from V and 4 bases from J, leaving 11 bases between.

This clonotype was observed a few times. The rearrangement links TRBV24-1 to TRBJ2-5, with 7 bases matching TRBD2. V lost 4 bases, J lost 10 bases, and 14 bases stayed unmatched. The germline V gene encodes CDR1 KGHDR and CDR2 SFDVKD. The CDR3 has 15 residues. The CDR3 DNA sequence: TGTGCCACCAGTGACTCGGGGAGGGGCGGGTATGACCAGTACTTC. Its protein product is CATSDSGRGGYDQYF.

A few counts support this clonotype. The chain has TRBV11-3 and TRBJ2-5; unclear D gene. CDR1 and CDR2 from the germline V gene are SGHNT and YENEEA. This CDR3 is 16 amino acids long. Trimming took 1 base from V and 1 from J, leaving 13 bases between them. The CDR3 sequence is CASSLGSRSSQETQYF. The CDR3 nucleotides are TGTGCCAGCAGCTTAGGCTCCAGGTCTTCCCAAGAGACCCAGTACTTC.

V is TRBV5-1 and J is TRBJ1-2; perhaps TRBD1 as D (6 bases). Germline V lookup: CDR1 SGHRS, CDR2 YFSETQ. Between the trimmed V and J ends, which lost 4 bases and 1 base, there was a span of 29 bases. The CDR3 totals 20 residues. The DNA for the CDR3 is TGCGCCAGCAGCCCGAGGGAGTTGTGGGATCGGGACACCATTAACTATGGCTACACCTTC. Translating it yields CASSPRELWDRDTINYGYTF.

V and J are TRBV12-3 or TRBV12-4 and TRBJ1-2; no definite D call. Trimming removed 5 bases from V and 4 bases from J, with 11 bases in between. The CDR3 sequence is 13 residues long. In nucleotides, the CDR3 is TGTGCCAGCAGTCTGGAGGGCTTCTATGGCTACACCTTC. It translates to CASSLEGFYGYTF.

This clonotype was seen more than once but under ten times. The rearrangement uses TRBV6-2 or TRBV6-3 and TRBJ2-5; 10 positions match TRBD2. Germline values: CDR1 MNHEY, CDR2 SVGEGT. The CDR3 extends over 17 amino acids. V lost 7 bases and J lost 0; bases outside the gene matches: 11. This CDR3 reads CASTYSGTSDHQETQYF. DNA of the CDR3: TGTGCCAGCACCTACTCCGGGACTAGCGACCACCAAGAGACCCAGTACTTC.

V and J are TRBV12-3 or TRBV12-4 and TRBJ2-7; TRBD2 matches at 7 bases. The CDR3 extends over 17 amino acids. V shed 2 bases, J shed 10 bases, and the junction held 20 bases outside the gene matches. For the CDR3, the DNA is TGTGCCAGCAGTTTAAAGGGGAATAGCGGGTGGAAAAACATCCAGTACTTC. Translating it yields CASSLKGNSGWKNIQYF.

The V call is TRBV11-3, the J call TRBJ2-3, with 8 bases fitting TRBD2. The V and J ends lost 3 bases and 0 bases, in that order; junction bases with no gene match: 5. CDR3 length: 16 amino acids. Germline V gene sequence: CDR1 SGHNT, CDR2 YENEEA. CDR3 sequence (DNA): TGTGCCAGCAGCTTTAGCCGGGAGGGAAGCACAGATACGCAGTATTTT. Protein product: CASSFSREGSTDTQYF.

The rearrangement uses TRBV4-2 and TRBJ2-3; D unclear. Germline CDR1 reads LGHNA; CDR2 reads YNFKEQ. CDR3 size: 16 residues. V was trimmed by 4 bases and J by 1 base, leaving 15 bases between them. CDR3 sequence (DNA): TGTGCCAGCAGCCCCTCCCCTTTTAGTGGCACAGATACGCAGTATTTT. It specifies CASSPSPFSGTDTQYF.

The V call is TRBV7-2, the J call TRBJ2-3; 12 bases agree with TRBD2. J lost 6 bases, V lost 1 base, and 8 bases had no gene match. Germline V gene sequence: CDR1 SGHTA, CDR2 FQGNSA. The CDR3 loop spans 17 amino acids. The CDR3 sequence: CASSLVSSGRARDTQYF. For the CDR3, the DNA is TGTGCCAGCAGCTTAGTTTCTAGCGGGAGGGCAAGGGATACGCAGTATTTT.

This clonotype was seen a handful of times. The chain joins TRBV29-1 to TRBJ1-2; tentatively, D is TRBD1 (6 bases). CDR3 size: 15 residues. V lost 6 bases and J 1 base, leaving 18 bases between the germline ends. Germline CDR1 and CDR2: SQVTM and ANQGSEA. The CDR3 sequence: CSVPEGGQRNYGYTF. DNA of the CDR3: TGCAGCGTCCCGGAGGGCGGACAGCGTAACTATGGCTACACCTTC.

The chain employs TRBV20-1 and TRBJ2-7, with 8 bases matching TRBD2. V trimming: 3 bases; J trimming: 7 bases; junction bases outside the gene matches: 20. CDR3 length equals 17 residues. Per the germline V gene, CDR1 is DFQATT and CDR2 is SNEGSKA (reference sequence). The CDR3 DNA is TGCAGTGCTAGTGGAGCCTCCGTGCGGGGGGTCAACAATGAGCAGTACTTC. It specifies CSASGASVRGVNNEQYF.

This clonotype was detected only a few times. Here the CDR3 reads CASSNLAGDEQFF. The CDR3 DNA follows: TGCGCCAGCAGCAACTTAGCGGGAGATGAGCAGTTCTTC. The chain carries TRBV5-1 and TRBJ2-1, with 9 bases identical to TRBD2. Trimming took 4 bases from V and 8 from J; bases not matched to a gene: 4. The germline V gene has CDR1 SGHRS and CDR2 YFSETQ. This CDR3 comprises 13 residues. Complete variable domain (other parts from reference TRBV5-1 and TRBJ2-1): KAGVTQTPRYLIKTRGQQVTLSCSPISGHRSVSWYQQTPGQGLQFLFEYFSETQRNKGNFPGRFSGRQFSNSRSEMNVSTLELGDSALYLCASSNLAGDEQFFGPGTRLTVL.

This rearrangement joins TRBV20-1 to TRBJ2-3; the match to TRBD1 covers 11 bases. Germline CDR1 DFQATT, CDR2 SNEGSKA (reference sequence). With 6 bases clipped from V and 2 bases from J, the junction kept 7 bases outside the gene matches. The CDR3 is 15 residues long. CDR3 residues: CSAQPGQGVTDTQYF. The DNA for the CDR3 is TGCAGTGCGCAACCGGGACAGGGGGTCACAGATACGCAGTATTTT.

The rearrangement joins TRBV2 to TRBJ2-3; tentative D call: TRBD1 (6 bases). The CDR3 loop spans 14 amino acids. From germline, CDR1 is SNHLY and CDR2 FYNNEI. The ends were cut back, 7 bases at V and 8 bases at J, with 19 bases in the middle. The CDR3 DNA reads TGTGCCAGCATGCCGGAACAGGGATATTCTACGCAGTATTTT. Translated: CASMPEQGYSTQYF.

This clonotype came up a few times. This chain uses TRBV3-1 with TRBJ2-2; no firm D call. Deletions cut 5 bases from V and 5 bases from J, with 15 bases between. Germline V CDR1 and CDR2: LGHDT, YNNKEL (reference sequence). This CDR3 region has 15 residues. The CDR3: CASSNGRLGTGELFF. CDR3 coding DNA: TGTGCCAGCAGCAACGGGCGATTAGGGACCGGGGAGCTGTTTTTT.